This entry lists 27 T cell receptor beta chains sequenced from one sample in a study of human T cells and chemical hapten exposure. Documented time point: patch test 2, 6 weeks after DPC sensitization. Indicated treatment: therapeutic diphenylcyclopropenone sensitization with weekly scalp DPC. TCRdb re-analysed the RACE reads in MiXCR, keeping a single row per CDR3 protein. The sample includes about 73,000 distinct CDR3 sequences, about 9% of them seen just once. The sample here was whole blood, taken in connection with sensitization to the hapten diphenylcyclopropenone (DPC). The receptor source for this set is a woman in her forties or fifties with alopecia areata. Some clones in this sample may be carry-over from other donors' samples.

This clonotype was seen ten or more times. This chain links TRBV6-5 with TRBJ1-6; a possible D gene is TRBD1 (6 bases). Trimming cost V 7 bases and J 8 bases, with 15 bases left between them. Per the germline V gene, CDR1 is MNHEY and CDR2 is SVGAGI. This CDR3 has 14 residues. CDR3 in amino acids: CASKTQGIYSPLHF. CDR3 DNA: TGTGCCAGCAAGACCCAGGGGATATATTCACCCCTCCACTTT.

This clonotype has at least ten counts. The CDR3 sequence: CAWTGQSANEKLFF. The CDR3 DNA reads as TGTGCCTGGACAGGACAGTCGGCTAATGAAAAACTGTTTTTT. The rearrangement links TRBV30 to TRBJ1-4; D perhaps matches TRBD1 (6 bases). Trimming took 4 bases from V and 3 from J, leaving 12 bases between them. CDR1 GTSNPN and CDR2 SVGIG come from the germline V gene (reference sequence). This CDR3 is built from 14 residues.

This clonotype was seen a few times. The V and J genes are TRBV29-1 and TRBJ2-1; D is possibly TRBD2 (6 bases). V dropped 1 base and J dropped 1 base, with 8 bases sitting between them. Germline V gene lookup returns CDR1 SQVTM and CDR2 ANQGSEA. The CDR3 sequence is 14 residues long. CDR3 protein: CSVEGSGSYNEQFF. DNA for the CDR3: TGCAGCGTTGAAGGTAGCGGATCCTACAATGAGCAGTTCTTC.

This clonotype has ten or more counts. The V gene is TRBV27, the J gene TRBJ2-3, with no clear D. V was trimmed by 2 bases and J by 2 bases, leaving 8 bases between them. The CDR3 contains 14 residues. Per germline, CDR1 MNHEY and CDR2 SMNVEV (reference sequence). The CDR3 loop reads CASSLPQPTDTQYF. The CDR3 DNA is TGTGCCAGCAGTTTACCGCAACCCACAGATACGCAGTATTTT.

The chain employs TRBV15 and TRBJ1-4; maybe TRBD1 (6 bases). Trimming removed 3 bases at V and 3 bases at J, with 11 bases between. Germline CDR1 reads LNHNV; CDR2 reads YYDKDF (reference sequence). The CDR3 covers 15 residues. Here the CDR3 reads CATSRPGTSNEKLFF. CDR3 nucleotides: TGTGCCACCAGCAGGCCCGGGACATCTAATGAAAAACTGTTTTTT.

This clonotype was seen a few times. The chain has TRBV12-3 or TRBV12-4 and TRBJ2-5; weak D call: TRBD1 (7 bases). This CDR3 comprises 13 residues. The germline V and J ends were trimmed by 6 bases and 5 bases, with 13 bases remaining between them. CDR3 sequence: CASRTGRWETQYF. The CDR3, as DNA: TGTGCCAGCAGGACAGGGAGGTGGGAGACCCAGTACTTC.

The genes are TRBV18 and TRBJ2-5; maybe TRBD1 (5 bases). Germline CDR1 KGHSH, CDR2 LQKENI. The CDR3 is 13 residues long. V lost 2 bases to trimming and J lost 2 bases, with 6 bases between them. For the CDR3, the DNA is TGTGCCAGCTCACCAAACAGGCAAGAGACCCAGTACTTC. Protein: CASSPNRQETQYF. Full variable domain (outside the CDR3, taken from reference TRBV18 and TRBJ2-5): NAGVMQNPRHLVRRRGQEARLRCSPMKGHSHVYWYRQLPEEGLKFMVYLQKENIIDESGMPKERFSAEFPKEGPSILRIQQVVRGDSAAYFCASSPNRQETQYFGPGTRLLVL.

This clonotype was counted many times. The chain joins TRBV29-1 to TRBJ1-2; tentatively, D is TRBD1 (6 bases). The CDR3 loop spans 15 amino acids. The germline V gene encodes CDR1 SQVTM and CDR2 ANQGSEA. V lost 6 bases to trimming and J lost 4 bases, with 21 bases between them. CDR3: CSVKVEGVGGYGYTF. CDR3 DNA: TGCAGCGTCAAGGTGGAGGGGGTCGGAGGCTATGGCTACACCTTC.

This clonotype has a handful of counts. This sequence joins TRBV5-6 and TRBJ2-3, with 7 bases that match TRBD2. This CDR3 has 16 amino acids. Germline trimming cut 4 bases from V and 4 bases from J; bases unmatched to any gene: 12. Per germline, CDR1 SGHDT and CDR2 YYEEEE. The CDR3 reads CASSRGGPHKADTQYF. CDR3 DNA sequence: TGTGCCAGCAGCCGCGGGGGTCCGCATAAGGCAGATACGCAGTATTTT.

The chain is built from TRBV6-2 or TRBV6-3 and TRBJ2-2, with 7 nucleotides matching TRBD2. The V gene's germline CDR1 is MNHEY and CDR2 SVGEGT. There are 16 residues in the CDR3. Losses at the gene ends were 8 bases for V and 0 bases for J; bases not matched to a gene: 9. CDR3 coding DNA: TGTGCCAGCCTCCCCCTAGGGACTACGAACACCGGGGAGCTGTTTTTT. Protein sequence: CASLPLGTTNTGELFF.

This rearrangement joins TRBV29-1 to TRBJ2-7; 8 bases agree with TRBD1. The CDR3 spans 13 residues. V lost 4 bases and J lost 6; bases outside the gene matches: 8. In germline, CDR1 is SQVTM, CDR2 ANQGSEA. CDR3 coding DNA: TGCAGCGTTGCTTGGACAGGGCGAGGCGAGCAGTACTTC. The encoded protein is CSVAWTGRGEQYF.

The table lists this clonotype with a few counts. This chain joins TRBV2 and TRBJ2-2; tentatively, D is TRBD1 (6 bases). This CDR3 has 15 amino acids. Germline V gives CDR1 SNHLY, CDR2 FYNNEI. The germline V and J ends were trimmed by 5 bases and 1 base, with 11 bases remaining between them. The CDR3 region has the DNA TGTGCCAGCAGTTCCGGGACAATGAACACCGGGGAGCTGTTTTTT. This gives the protein CASSSGTMNTGELFF.

The J gene is TRBJ1-1, the V gene TRBV7-8; D not resolved. V lost 0 bases to trimming and J lost 4 bases, with 12 bases between them. The CDR3 is 15 residues long. The germline V gene has CDR1 SGHVS and CDR2 FQNEAQ. CDR3 DNA: TGTGCCAGCAGCTTAGCCGCGGGCGGGAGCACTGAAGCTTTCTTT. This gives the protein CASSLAAGGSTEAFF.

This chain connects TRBV29-1 to TRBJ2-3; 7 bases fit TRBD1. Germline CDR1 is SQVTM and CDR2 is ANQGSEA. V lost 6 bases and J lost 6; bases outside the gene matches: 6. The CDR3 contains 12 residues. The CDR3 here is CSVAGTADTQYF. CDR3 DNA: TGCAGCGTCGCCGGGACAGCGGATACGCAGTATTTT.

This clonotype was detected a few times. The chain couples TRBV12-3 or TRBV12-4 to TRBJ2-3, with D tentatively TRBD1 (5 bases). Deletions cut 8 bases from V and 7 bases from J, with 16 bases between. The CDR3 is 13 residues long. The CDR3 spells CASLQGPLNTQYF. In DNA form, the CDR3 reads TGTGCCAGCCTTCAGGGCCCGTTGAATACGCAGTATTTT.

This clonotype was found many times. The chain recombines TRBV29-1 with TRBJ1-2, with 7 positions matching TRBD1. The junction had 6 bases not matched to a gene; V was cut back by 4 bases and J by 7 bases. CDR1 SQVTM and CDR2 ANQGSEA come from the germline V gene. CDR3 length: 12 residues. DNA for the CDR3: TGCAGCGTTGGACAGGGCCTACGTGGCTACACCTTC. Encoded protein: CSVGQGLRGYTF.

The sample holds many counts of this clonotype. The rearrangement joins TRBV30 to TRBJ2-3; tentative D call: TRBD1 (6 bases). CDR1 and CDR2 from the germline V gene are GTSNPN and SVGIG (reference sequence). This CDR3 contains 12 residues. V was shortened by 4 bases and J by 12 bases, with 17 bases between the two germline ends. Here the CDR3 DNA reads TGTGCCTGGACCTTACCGGGACAACAACAGTATTTT. It codes for CAWTLPGQQQYF.

This clonotype showed up just a few times. The genes are TRBV25-1 and TRBJ2-2; possible D gene TRBD1, 5 bases. Trimming took 3 bases from V and 2 from J, leaving 7 bases between them. The germline V gene has CDR1 MGHDK and CDR2 SYGVNS. The CDR3 consists of 14 residues. CDR3 bases: TGTGCCAGCAGTGACGGACACAACACCGGGGAGCTGTTTTTT. Protein sequence: CASSDGHNTGELFF.

In its sample, this clonotype was seen many times. The V gene is TRBV12-3 or TRBV12-4, the J gene TRBJ1-5; D is undetermined. The CDR3 loop spans 15 amino acids. Trimming removed 2 bases at V and 3 bases at J, with 11 bases between. In DNA form, the CDR3 reads TGTGCCAGCAGTTTAACCATAGGGTACAATCAGCCCCAGCATTTT. Translating it yields CASSLTIGYNQPQHF.

DNA for the CDR3: TGTGCTAGTACTGGAAGGAACGAGCAGTACTTC. Translation: CASTGRNEQYF. The chain employs TRBV12-5 and TRBJ2-7; D gene uncertain. CDR3 length: 11 residues. CDR1 is LGHNT and CDR2 is FRNRAP in the germline V gene. Trimming removed 8 bases at V and 5 bases at J, with 10 bases between.

The chain is built from TRBV11-2 and TRBJ1-2, with 7 bases aligning to TRBD1. Looked up from germline, CDR1 is SGHAT and CDR2 is FQNNGV. The V and J ends lost 6 bases and 4 bases, in that order; junction bases with no gene match: 11. This CDR3 comprises 15 residues. The CDR3 is CASSALKGGGYGYTF. In DNA form, the CDR3 reads TGTGCCAGCAGTGCCTTGAAAGGGGGCGGCTATGGCTACACCTTC.

The chain combines TRBV19 with TRBJ2-2, with a possible D match to TRBD2 (5 bases). V lost 1 base to trimming and J lost 4 bases, with 7 bases between them. Germline V gene data show CDR1 as LNHDA and CDR2 as SQIVND (reference sequence). CDR3 length: 14 residues. The CDR3 nucleotides read TGTGCCAGTAGTATAGGGACTGTCACCGGGGAGCTGTTTTTT. Translating it yields CASSIGTVTGELFF.

This clonotype was recorded a few times. A junction boundary mismatches the germline segment, possibly from a read error. The rearrangement links TRBV7-9 to TRBJ1-5; maybe TRBD1 (6 bases). The CDR3 length is 14 residues. Per the germline V gene, CDR1 is SEHNR and CDR2 is FQNEAQ (reference sequence). CDR3 bases: TGTGCCAGCAGTTTAGGGGGGTGGAATCAGCCCCAGCATTTT. Protein sequence: CASSLGGWNQPQHF.

This clonotype has more than one count but fewer than ten. The V gene is TRBV12-3 or TRBV12-4, the J gene TRBJ2-1, with D possibly matching TRBD2 (6 bases). Trimming took 6 bases from V and 2 from J, leaving 14 bases between them. CDR3 length: 15 amino acids. In nucleotides, the CDR3 is TGTGCCAGCAGCCCCGGGAGTAACGCCTACAATGAGCAGTTCTTC. Its translation: CASSPGSNAYNEQFF.

This clonotype was seen only a few times. This rearrangement joins TRBV20-1 to TRBJ2-5; TRBD2 might be the D (5 bases). The CDR3 is 16 residues long. V lost 1 base to trimming and J lost 6 bases, with 21 bases between them. Germline CDR1 reads DFQATT; CDR2 reads SNEGSKA (reference sequence). CDR3 sequence: CSARGPTPGIKKTQYF. CDR3 coding DNA: TGCAGTGCTAGAGGACCTACTCCGGGAATAAAAAAGACCCAGTACTTC.

This clonotype showed up many times. V is TRBV7-9 and J is TRBJ1-1; the D gene is possibly TRBD1 (5 bases). This CDR3 is built from 13 residues. The V gene's germline CDR1 is SEHNR and CDR2 FQNEAQ (reference sequence). Trimming pared 8 bases from V and 0 bases from J, leaving 10 bases between. Written as DNA, the CDR3 is TGTGCCAGCCGCAGGGAGATGAACACTGAAGCTTTCTTT. It yields the protein CASRREMNTEAFF. The full variable domain, completed using reference TRBV7-9 and TRBJ1-1, is DTGVSQNPRHKITKRGQNVTFRCDPISEHNRLYWYRQTLGQGPEFLTYFQNEAQLEKSRLLSDRFSAERPKGSFSTLEIQRTEQGDSAMYLCASRREMNTEAFFGQGTRLTVV.

This clonotype was counted between two and nine times. J is TRBJ1-2 and V is TRBV14, with D unresolved. V dropped 1 base and J dropped 8 bases, with 11 bases sitting between them. Germline V gives CDR1 SGHDN, CDR2 FVKESK. CDR3 size: 13 residues. In DNA, the CDR3 is TGTGCCAGCAGCCAAGCTGACGTGGGGGGCTACACCTTC. Protein sequence: CASSQADVGGYTF.